The source of this T cell receptor (beta chain) is a study of cytomegalovirus exposure and HLA in healthy donors. This CDR3 has 13 residues. CDR1 is LGHNA, CDR2 YSLEER, per germline. The study's findings and limits: When analyzed later, the rates of TCR association showed variation by HLA locus, with DRB1 the most and HLA-C the fewest. Clonal expansion was found to be greater in HLA-associated TCR beta chains than in equally common others in a later analysis.

60 Vbeta and 13 Jbeta primers were used in PCR. Libraries were prepared by immunoSEQ multiplex PCR; TCRdb keeps only in-frame clonotypes and omits some of them. Of 200,000 to 250,000 clones listed, about 89% are singletons. Notes on this clone: The target antigen is unknown. The germline gene is not matched at one end of the junction; a read error may be the cause.

The sequenced sample consisted of PBMCs. J is TRBJ2-7 and V is TRBV4-3, with 7 positions matching TRBD2. This sequence originates from a woman aged 18-29 years in good health and CMV-seronegative. The CDR3 sequence: CASSQTSSHEQYF. The CDR3 DNA follows: TGCGCCAGCAGCCAGACTAGCTCCCACGAGCAGTACTTC.